This TCR beta chain was documented in a study of shared clonotypes between healthy human individuals. Trimming removed 5 bases at V and 9 bases at J, with 20 bases between. The CDR3 runs to 15 residues. The germline CDR1 and CDR2 sequences are PRHDT and FYEKMQ (reference sequence). Every immunoSEQ plate was one replicate of a subset's evenly spread DNA. TCRdb's copy holds only in-frame clones and misses some; the assay was immunoSEQ multiplex PCR. The sample lists about 1.4 million clones, roughly 96% seen once, with 0.95% to 1.5% in the top ten. The rearrangement links TRBV13 to TRBJ2-1; D not resolved. This clonotype was sampled from a man under 40 in good health. The sequencing sample was made of naive CD4+ T cells sorted from blood. The subset: CD45RA+ positively selected. CDR3 sequence reads: CASSPRAESIFEQFF. The CDR3 DNA reads as TGTGCCAGCAGCCCCCGGGCCGAGAGTATATTTGAGCAGTTCTTC.